The rows below give T cell receptor beta chains drawn from one sample of a study of T cells in Graves' hyperthyroidism and ophthalmopathy. TCRdb reanalysed the multiplex PCR reads using MiXCR and keeps one entry per CDR3 protein. The sample comprises 200,000 or so distinct CDR3 sequences, roughly a sixth of which are singletons, and roughly 55% rests with the top ten. Sequencing used blood. Source of these receptors: a woman between 45 and 65 years old with Graves' hyperthyroidism. The CDR3 runs from the conserved cysteine through the conserved F or W. A D gene is named only where the DNA matches it firmly. Expanded clones are given a class, and other clones once, few, many or no size at all.

TRBJ2-3 NA TRBV7-2 many TGTGCCAGCAGCTCAACTAGCCGAGGCACAGATACGCAGTATTTT CASSSTSRGTDTQYF
TRBJ2-7 NA TRBV28 NA TGTGCCAGCACCCAGGACAGAACGACCTACGAGCAGTACTTC CASTQDRTTYEQYF
TRBJ2-5 NA TRBV11-2 few TGTGCCAGCAGCTCAAACAGGGTTCCCCCGGCCCAGTACTTC CASSSNRVPPAQYF
TRBJ2-6 NA TRBV7-9 few TGTGCCAGCGGGACCGGTGGGGCCAACGTCCTGACTTTC CASGTGGANVLTF
TRBJ1-1 TRBD1 TRBV20-1 many TGCAGTGCTAGTAGTATACAGGGGGCAGCTGAAGCTTTCTTT CSASSIQGAAEAFF
TRBJ1-2 NA TRBV18 NA TGTGCCAGCTCCGGGGGGCCCTATGGCTACACCTTC CASSGGPYGYTF
TRBJ2-7 NA TRBV5-5 few TGTGCCAGCAGCTTGTACGGCGAGCAGTACTTC CASSLYGEQYF
TRBJ1-5 NA TRBV5-1 many TGCGCCAGCCGAAGGGGGATCCTTGGCAATCAGCCCCAGCATTTT CASRRGILGNQPQHF
TRBJ2-7 TRBD2 TRBV7-9 many TGTGCCAGCAGCTTTTTAGCGGGCCACTCCTACGAGCAGTACTTC CASSFLAGHSYEQYF
TRBJ1-4 NA TRBV12-5 many TGTGCTAGTGGTTTAGGGGACCCAACTAATGAAAAACTGTTTTTT CASGLGDPTNEKLFF
TRBJ2-1 NA TRBV7-2 many TGTGCCAGCAGCCACACAGGTGGCGAGCAGTTCTTC CASSHTGGEQFF
TRBJ2-7 NA TRBV29-1 NA TGCAGCGTTGTGGGATCCGAGCAGTACTTC CSVVGSEQYF
TRBJ2-2 NA TRBV20-1 NA TGCAGTGCTAGAAATTTCCAAAGGAACACCGGGGAGCTGTTTTTT CSARNFQRNTGELFF
TRBJ2-2 TRBD2 TRBV19 NA TGTGCCAGTAGTAGACTAGCGGGAGGTAGGACCGGGGAGCTGTTTTTT CASSRLAGGRTGELFF
TRBJ2-1 TRBD2 TRBV10-3 NA TGTGCCTCCGACCCTAGCGGGAGGAGTCCCTACAATGAGCAGTTCTTC CASDPSGRSPYNEQFF
TRBJ1-1 NA TRBV3-1 many TGTGCCAGCAGCCAAGATTATGGGGCTGAAGCTTTCTTT CASSQDYGAEAFF
TRBJ1-2 NA TRBV12-3/TRBV12-4 many TGTGCCAGCAGCCCCCTCGAGAAGGACTATGGCTACACCTTC CASSPLEKDYGYTF
TRBJ2-2 NA TRBV28 few TGTGCCAGCAGTCCCGGGTTGGCCGGGGAGCTGTTTTTT CASSPGLAGELFF
TRBJ2-1 NA TRBV20-1 many TGCAGTGCTATTCAGCCACCTAGCGCCGGCGGGATCTACAATGAGCAGTTCTTC CSAIQPPSAGGIYNEQFF
TRBJ2-3 TRBD1 TRBV18 NA TGTGCCAGCTCACAACAGGGGGCAGACACAGATACGCAGTATTTT CASSQQGADTDTQYF
TRBJ1-2 TRBD1 TRBV20-1 NA TGCAGTGCTAGAGCCGGGACAGGGGGAAATGGCTACACCTTC CSARAGTGGNGYTF
TRBJ2-7 NA TRBV28 many TGTGCCAGCGGAAGCGGAAGGAGCTCCTACGAGCAGTACTTC CASGSGRSSYEQYF
TRBJ2-2 NA TRBV3-1 NA TGTGCCAGCACCCCGCAGGGAGCCGGGGAGCTGTTTTTT CASTPQGAGELFF
TRBJ2-2 TRBD1 TRBV12-3/TRBV12-4 NA TGTGCCAGCAGTTTTAGGGGGCCCACCGGGGAGCTGTTTTTT CASSFRGPTGELFF
TRBJ2-7 NA TRBV10-3 many TGTGCCATCAGTGAGTCCAGGACAGCCTCCTACGAGCAGTACTTC CAISESRTASYEQYF
TRBJ1-1 NA TRBV27 many TGTGCCAGCAGTTTTACCGGGGGGGACACTGAAGCTTTCTTT CASSFTGGDTEAFF
TRBJ2-5 NA TRBV10-3 many TGTGCCATCAACGGGGGCGCGGGCCGAGAGACCCAGTACTTC CAINGGAGRETQYF
TRBJ1-1 TRBD1 TRBV3-1 NA TGTGCCAGCAGTCTCCTGGACAGGGGACGGACTGAAGCTTTCTTT CASSLLDRGRTEAFF
TRBJ2-6 NA TRBV29-1 few TGCAGCGTCGCCGACACGGGGGCCAACGTCCTGACTTTC CSVADTGANVLTF
TRBJ2-5 NA TRBV11-1 NA TGTGCCAGCAGCAAAGAGGGACCCCAGGAGACCCAGTACTTC CASSKEGPQETQYF
TRBJ2-1 TRBD2 TRBV6-5 NA TGTGCCAGCAGTTACGAAGCGGGAGGCGGGGACAATGAGCAGTTCTTC CASSYEAGGGDNEQFF
TRBJ1-6 TRBD1 TRBV7-8 NA TGTGCCAGCAGCACAGGACAGGGCTCACCCCTCCACTTT CASSTGQGSPLHF
TRBJ2-3 NA TRBV6-2/TRBV6-3 many TGTGCCAGCAGCCGCACAGATACGCAGTATTTT CASSRTDTQYF